This TCR beta chain was captured by sequencing in a study of T cell clonality in common variable immunodeficiency. Method: immunoSEQ multiplex PCR; TCRdb's copy keeps in-frame clones and lacks some. This sample carries about 43,000 clones, none of them present only once. V was shortened by 4 bases and J by 4 bases, with 10 bases between the two germline ends. The CDR3 loop spans 13 amino acids. Germline loops: CDR1 SGHDN, CDR2 FVKESK. This clone showed up many times. The antigen is not known. The read comes to an end 3 residues before the CDR3 does, leaving the germline J gene to fill in the end. Whole-study findings and limits: CVID subjects shared fewer TCRbeta clones than healthy controls did.

The sample consisted of peripheral blood mononuclear cells. The rearrangement uses TRBV14 and TRBJ1-1, with D tentatively TRBD1 (6 bases). This clonotype was obtained from a person aged 18 to 69 in good health. The CDR3 loop reads CASSLDRFTEAFF. CDR3 DNA (partial): TGTGCCAGCAGCCTTGACAGGTTCACTGAA.